This T cell receptor beta chain was profiled in a study of blood T cell repertoires in COVID-19. The wider study: Nucleic acid was either cDNA or gDNA, and it came from T cells, B-cell-depleted T cells, or PBMCs.

Per the original methods: Amplified reference gene primers provided the basis for estimating nucleated cell counts. Profiled with immunoSEQ multiplex PCR; TCRdb holds only in-frame clones, not every one. V and J calls and clone size are copied from that table; D and trimming were computed from the DNA. The sample includes 80,000 to 100,000 clones, approximately 80% of them seen just once. The CDR3 spans 15 residues. Germline CDR1 and CDR2: LGHDT and YNNKEL (reference sequence). Trimming took off 4 bases at V and 2 bases at J, with 13 bases between the two ends. This clone was picked up a small number of times.

This rearrangement joins TRBV3-1 (or the pseudogene TRBV3-2) to TRBJ2-3; maybe TRBD2 (5 bases). This sequence originates from a man aged 70 or older with active or convalescent COVID-19. The sample was peripheral blood. The chain's CDR3 is CASSRKLVLTDTQYF. CDR3 nucleotide sequence: TGTGCCAGCAGCCGAAAACTAGTACTCACAGATACGCAGTATTTT.